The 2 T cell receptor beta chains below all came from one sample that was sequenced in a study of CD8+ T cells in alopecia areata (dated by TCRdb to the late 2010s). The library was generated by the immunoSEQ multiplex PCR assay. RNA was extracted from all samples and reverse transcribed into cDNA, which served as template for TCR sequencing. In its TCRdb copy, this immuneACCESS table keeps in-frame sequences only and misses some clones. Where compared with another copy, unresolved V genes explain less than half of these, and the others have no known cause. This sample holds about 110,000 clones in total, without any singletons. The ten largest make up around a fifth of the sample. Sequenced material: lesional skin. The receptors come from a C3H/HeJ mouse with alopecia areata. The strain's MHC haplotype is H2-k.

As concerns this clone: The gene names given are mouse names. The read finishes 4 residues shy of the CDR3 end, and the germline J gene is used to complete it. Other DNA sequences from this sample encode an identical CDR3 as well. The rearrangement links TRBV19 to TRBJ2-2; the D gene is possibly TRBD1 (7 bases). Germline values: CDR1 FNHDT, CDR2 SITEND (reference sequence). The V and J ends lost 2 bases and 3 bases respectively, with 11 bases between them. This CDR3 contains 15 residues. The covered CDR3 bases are TGTGCCAGCAGTATCGAGGGGGCAGACACCGGG. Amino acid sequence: CASSIEGADTG. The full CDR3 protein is CASSIEGADTGQLYF.

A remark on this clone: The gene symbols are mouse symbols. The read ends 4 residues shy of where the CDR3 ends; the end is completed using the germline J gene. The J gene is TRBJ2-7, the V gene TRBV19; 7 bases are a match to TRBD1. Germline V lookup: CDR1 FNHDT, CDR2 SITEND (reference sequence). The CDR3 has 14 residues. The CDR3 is CASSISPTGDEQYF. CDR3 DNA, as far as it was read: TGTGCCAGCAGTATTTCCCCCACAGGGGAT.